Below are 13 T cell receptor beta chains sequenced from a single sample in a study of T cells in Graves' hyperthyroidism and ophthalmopathy. RNA transcripts were the template for amplifying TCR beta CDR3 regions. Initially, a first-round RT-PCR of the TCR CDR3 employed the HTBI primer set. One entry per CDR3 protein, called by TCRdb with MiXCR from the multiplex PCR reads. The sample has roughly 380,000 distinct CDR3 sequences; around 15% are singletons. The specimen was blood. Receptors were obtained from a woman aged 18-29 years with Graves' hyperthyroidism.

In this sample, this clonotype turned up many times. The CDR3 region has the DNA TGTGCCAGCAGATCGACAGGGGGGGGAGCCGGGGAGCTGTTTTTT. Translation: CASRSTGGGAGELFF. The chain links TRBV6-1 to TRBJ2-2; 9 bases map to TRBD1. The germline V gene encodes CDR1 MNHNS and CDR2 SASEGT. This CDR3 comprises 15 residues. With V trimmed by 6 bases and J by 6 bases, 8 bases remained unmatched.

Many counts were recorded for this clonotype. J is TRBJ2-5 and V is TRBV7-2; 13 positions agree with TRBD2. Germline V gene data show CDR1 as SGHTA and CDR2 as FQGNSA. This CDR3 is 16 amino acids long. V dropped 3 bases and J dropped 4; count of bases not matched to a gene: 5. DNA of the CDR3: TGTGCCAGCAGCTTCCGGACTAGCGGGAGCGGAGAGACCCAGTACTTC. Protein product: CASSFRTSGSGETQYF.

This clonotype was counted between two and nine times. The chain has TRBV7-9 and TRBJ2-7, with D perhaps TRBD1 (5 bases). Germline assignment: CDR1 SEHNR and CDR2 FQNEAQ (reference sequence). This CDR3 is 15 amino acids long. Between the trimmed V and J ends, which lost 5 bases and 5 bases, there was a span of 19 bases. This CDR3 reads CASSVSGAAPDEQYF. The CDR3 DNA sequence: TGTGCCAGCAGCGTAAGTGGGGCCGCACCTGACGAGCAGTACTTC.

This clonotype was observed at least ten times. This chain links TRBV10-2 with TRBJ2-3; 9 nucleotides align to TRBD2. Trimming took 3 bases from V and 3 from J; bases not matched to a gene: 4. Germline-derived CDR1 and CDR2 are WSHSY and SAAADI. The CDR3 is 15 amino acids. The CDR3 region has the DNA TGCGCCAGCAGTGATGTGCGGGAGGGAACAGATACGCAGTATTTT. This gives the protein CASSDVREGTDTQYF.

The chain links TRBV9 to TRBJ2-5, with D possibly matching TRBD2 (6 bases). CDR3 size: 16 residues. The germline V gene encodes CDR1 SGDLS and CDR2 YYNGEE. V was shortened by 1 base and J by 1 base, with 14 bases between the two germline ends. The CDR3 DNA reads as TGTGCCAGCAGCGTATCCCCAAGAGCGGGCCAAGAGACCCAGTACTTC. It translates to CASSVSPRAGQETQYF. Filled out from reference TRBV9 and TRBJ2-5, the complete variable domain reads DSGVTQTPKHLITATGQRVTLRCSPRSGDLSVYWYQQSLDQGLQFLIQYYNGEERAKGNILERFSAQQFPDLHSELNLSSLELGDSALYFCASSVSPRAGQETQYFGPGTRLLVL.

This clonotype appeared many times. The rearrangement uses TRBV27 and TRBJ1-1; no firm D call. V lost 7 bases and J lost 0, with 9 bases in between. The germline V gene encodes CDR1 MNHEY and CDR2 SMNVEV (reference sequence). The CDR3 consists of 13 residues. The CDR3 sequence: CASIDALNTEAFF. As DNA, the CDR3 is TGTGCCAGCATCGACGCCCTGAACACTGAAGCTTTCTTT.

The chain joins TRBV13 to TRBJ2-7, with 11 nucleotides matching TRBD2. From germline, CDR1 is PRHDT and CDR2 FYEKMQ (reference sequence). V shed 5 bases and J 0 bases; nucleotides not matched to a gene: 12. The CDR3 has 18 amino acids. The CDR3 reads CASSRVLAGGINSYEQYF. The CDR3 DNA follows: TGTGCCAGCAGCCGGGTCTTAGCGGGAGGGATAAACTCCTACGAGCAGTACTTC.

The sample holds many counts of this clonotype. The chain has TRBV28 and TRBJ2-1; 9 nucleotides agree with TRBD2. The CDR3 length is 16 residues. From germline, CDR1 is MDHEN and CDR2 SYDVKM. Trimming cost V 8 bases and J 0 bases; bases outside gene matches: 8. The CDR3 loop is CASVNSGSSSYNEQFF. Written as DNA, the CDR3 is TGTGCCAGCGTCAATAGCGGGAGTAGCTCCTACAATGAGCAGTTCTTC.

In its sample, this clonotype was seen many times. The chain links TRBV11-2 to TRBJ1-1; TRBD1 matches 8 bases. CDR3 length: 15 residues. The J segment lost 3 bases and the V segment lost 4 bases, leaving 7 bases of the junction unmatched. CDR1 is SGHAT, CDR2 FQNNGV, per germline. This CDR3 reads CASSSRTGTDTEAFF. CDR3 sequence (DNA): TGTGCCAGCAGCTCTCGGACAGGGACGGACACTGAAGCTTTCTTT.

This clonotype was seen only a few times. This chain connects TRBV20-1 to TRBJ2-3, with TRBD2 identical over 8 bases. Germline loops: CDR1 DFQATT, CDR2 SNEGSKA (reference sequence). There are 16 residues in the CDR3. The junction had 8 bases not matched to a gene; V was cut back by 0 bases and J by 3 bases. As DNA, the CDR3 is TGCAGTGCTAGAGAGGTAGCGGCGGGAGGAACAGATACGCAGTATTTT. Amino acid sequence: CSAREVAAGGTDTQYF.

In its sample, this clonotype was seen many times. J is TRBJ2-5 and V is TRBV7-2, with 12 bases identical to TRBD2. The ends lost 1 base at V and 5 bases at J; junction bases unmatched: 8. The V gene's germline CDR1 is SGHTA and CDR2 FQGNSA. CDR3 length: 17 amino acids. The CDR3 nucleotides read TGTGCCAGCAGCTTAGGAAGGCTAGCGGGAGGGGGGGAGACCCAGTACTTC. This encodes CASSLGRLAGGGETQYF.

This chain uses TRBV7-9 with TRBJ1-5; possibly TRBD1 for D (5 bases). The germline CDR1 and CDR2 sequences are SEHNR and FQNEAQ (reference sequence). The CDR3 runs 17 residues. With 1 base removed from V and 0 bases from J, the gap between germline ends came to 13 bases. The CDR3: CASSLDAVGHSNQPQHF. As DNA, the CDR3 is TGTGCCAGCAGCTTAGATGCTGTGGGGCATAGCAATCAGCCCCAGCATTTT.

At least ten counts were recorded for this clonotype. The chain joins TRBV28 to TRBJ2-2; no clear D gene. The germline CDR1 and CDR2 sequences are MDHEN and SYDVKM. This CDR3 comprises 16 residues. Trimming removed 1 base at V and 0 bases at J, with 9 bases between. The CDR3 DNA reads as TGTGCCAGCAGTTTATTTCAGCGTTCGAACACCGGGGAGCTGTTTTTT. It yields the protein CASSLFQRSNTGELFF.